These 8 T cell receptor beta chains share one sample of origin, sequenced in a study of long-term antiretroviral therapy in people with HIV. The assay, immunoSEQ v3.0, was run at survey level. TCRdb's table, derived via immunoSEQ multiplex PCR, lists solely in-frame clones and lacks some. This sample carries tens of thousands of clones, over 80% of them seen once, and the ten largest clones take 12%. The input for sequencing was unsorted PBMCs, taken 1.6 years after starting antiretroviral therapy. The receptor set was obtained from a man aged 35-49 years with HIV.

The chain is built from TRBV4-1 and TRBJ2-7, with D possibly called TRBD1 or TRBD2 (5 bases each). V lost 0 bases and J 3 bases, leaving 12 bases between the germline ends. This CDR3 contains 15 residues. Germline loops: CDR1 MGHRA, CDR2 YSYEKL. The CDR3: CASSQEGPSDYEQYF. For the CDR3, the DNA is TGCGCCAGCAGCCAAGAGGGACCGTCGGACTACGAGCAGTACTTC.

This rearrangement joins TRBV7-9 to TRBJ1-4; TRBD1 matches 10 bases. Germline V lookup: CDR1 SEHNR, CDR2 FQNEAQ (reference sequence). The CDR3 covers 15 residues. The ends lost 5 bases at V and 4 bases at J; junction bases unmatched: 4. The CDR3 sequence: CASSTGTGVNEKLFF. The CDR3 DNA is TGTGCCAGCAGCACCGGGACAGGGGTTAATGAAAAACTGTTTTTT.

The genes are TRBV10-3 and TRBJ2-3; D is tentatively TRBD1 or TRBD2 (5 bases each). Per germline, CDR1 ENHRY and CDR2 SYGVKD. The CDR3 spans 11 residues. Trimming cost V 6 bases and J 5 bases, with 6 bases left between them. The CDR3 loop is CAIRGEDTQYF. The CDR3 bases are TGTGCCATCAGGGGGGAAGATACGCAGTATTTT.

The V call is TRBV5-5, the J call TRBJ1-6; 7 bases map to TRBD1. Germline V gene data show CDR1 as SGHKS and CDR2 as YYEKEE (reference sequence). V dropped 6 bases and J dropped 6; count of bases not matched to a gene: 12. The CDR3 loop spans 16 amino acids. Here the CDR3 DNA reads TGTGCCAGCAACCAGGACCCGGGACAGCCTAATTCACCCCTCCACTTT. Translated, it gives CASNQDPGQPNSPLHF.

The chain recombines TRBV5-1 with TRBJ2-6; tentatively, D is TRBD1 (6 bases). Germline V CDR1 and CDR2: SGHRS, YFSETQ. V was shortened by 7 bases and J by 0 bases, with 11 bases between the two germline ends. The CDR3 is 15 residues long. The CDR3 spells CASRQDLSGANVLTF. The CDR3 nucleotides read TGCGCCAGCCGACAGGACCTCTCTGGGGCCAACGTCCTGACTTTC.

V is TRBV19 and J is TRBJ2-1; tentatively, D is TRBD1 (6 bases). V gave up 5 bases and J gave up 0 bases, with 17 bases separating them. The V gene's germline CDR1 is LNHDA and CDR2 SQIVND (reference sequence). This CDR3 has 17 amino acids. As DNA, the CDR3 is TGTGCCAGTAGTCCTGTGTGGCAGGGGAGCTCCTACAATGAGCAGTTCTTC. Translating gives CASSPVWQGSSYNEQFF. Based on the CDR3 plus reference TRBV19 and TRBJ2-1, the full variable domain is DGGITQSPKYLFRKEGQNVTLSCEQNLNHDAMYWYRQDPGQGLRLIYYSQIVNDFQKGDIAEGYSVSREKKESFPLTVTSAQKNPTAFYLCASSPVWQGSSYNEQFFGPGTRLTVL.

V is TRBV7-3 and J is TRBJ2-1; 8 nucleotides line up with TRBD2. The CDR3 totals 17 residues. From germline, CDR1 is SGHTA and CDR2 FQGTGA. With 4 bases clipped from V and 2 bases from J, the junction kept 10 bases outside the gene matches. The CDR3 region is CASSSRGGGGTYNEQFF. CDR3 coding DNA: TGTGCCAGCAGCTCACGAGGAGGCGGGGGGACCTACAATGAGCAGTTCTTC. The full variable domain, in which reference TRBV7-3 and TRBJ2-1 provide the parts outside the CDR3, is GAGVSQTPSNKVTEKGKYVELRCDPISGHTALYWYRQSLGQGPEFLIYFQGTGAADDSGLPNDRFFAVRPEGSVSTLKIQRTERGDSAVYLCASSSRGGGGTYNEQFFGPGTRLTVL.

The chain recombines TRBV30 with TRBJ2-3, with D possibly matching TRBD1 (5 bases). Per germline, CDR1 GTSNPN and CDR2 SVGIG (reference sequence). Trimming stripped 0 bases from V and 5 bases from J, with 6 bases between. The CDR3 is 12 amino acids. This CDR3 reads CAWSVQEDTQYF. DNA for the CDR3: TGTGCCTGGAGTGTACAGGAAGATACGCAGTATTTT.